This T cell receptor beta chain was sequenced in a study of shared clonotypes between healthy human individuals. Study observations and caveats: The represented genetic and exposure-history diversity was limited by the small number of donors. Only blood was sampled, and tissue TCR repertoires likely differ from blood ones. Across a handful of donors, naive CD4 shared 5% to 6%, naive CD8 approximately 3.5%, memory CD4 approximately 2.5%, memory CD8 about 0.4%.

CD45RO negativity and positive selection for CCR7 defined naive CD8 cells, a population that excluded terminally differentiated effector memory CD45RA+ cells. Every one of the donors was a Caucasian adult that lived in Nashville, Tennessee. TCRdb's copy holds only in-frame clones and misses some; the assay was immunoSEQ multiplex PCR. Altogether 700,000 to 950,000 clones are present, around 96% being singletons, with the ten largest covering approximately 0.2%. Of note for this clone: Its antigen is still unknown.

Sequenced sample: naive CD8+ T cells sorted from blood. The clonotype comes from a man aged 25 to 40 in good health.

The CDR3 region is CASMFSGDYNEQFF. CDR3 in DNA: TGTGCCAGCATGTTTAGCGGGGATTACAATGAGCAGTTCTTC. This chain uses TRBV14 with TRBJ2-1; the match to TRBD2 covers 8 bases. The V segment lost 7 bases and the J segment 4 bases; nucleotides outside the gene matches: 6. Germline CDR1 SGHDN, CDR2 FVKESK. The CDR3 length is 14 residues.